Presented here are 32 T cell receptor beta chains from one specimen sequenced in a study of cytomegalovirus exposure and HLA in healthy donors. 13 Jbeta primers and 60 Vbeta primers were used for the PCR. Sequencing was performed with immunoSEQ multiplex PCR; in TCRdb, only in-frame clones are kept and a portion is missing. Found here are tens of thousands of clones, 70% to 80% of them singletons; the top ten hold less than 7.5%. Sequenced input: PBMCs. These receptor sequences come from a man in his fifties in good health and CMV-seronegative.

The chain employs TRBV11-2 and TRBJ2-6; 7 bases are shared with TRBD1. CDR3 length equals 19 residues. Germline CDR1 SGHAT, CDR2 FQNNGV. Unmatched junction bases numbered 13, after V lost 4 bases and J lost 1 base. The CDR3 coding sequence is TGTGCCAGCAGCTCTGCCCCTCGACAGGGAAGATCTGGGGCCAACGTCCTGACTTTC. As protein: CASSSAPRQGRSGANVLTF.

The chain is built from TRBV6-6 and TRBJ1-1; D call uncertain. Germline V gene data show CDR1 as MNHNY and CDR2 as SVGAGI (reference sequence). CDR3 length: 12 amino acids. V was clipped by 6 bases and J by 4 bases, with 9 bases between them. CDR3 protein: CASSFSGTEAFF. CDR3 DNA: TGTGCCAGCAGCTTCAGTGGCACTGAAGCTTTCTTT.

CDR3: CASRSTALRSWGYTF. The CDR3 region has the DNA TGTGCCAGCAGATCAACAGCACTCCGGTCCTGGGGCTACACCTTC. The chain joins TRBV6-5 to TRBJ1-2; D is undetermined. Trimming took off 6 bases at V and 8 bases at J, with 22 bases between the two ends. Germline V gene sequence: CDR1 MNHEY, CDR2 SVGAGI. The CDR3 is 15 amino acids.

The chain links TRBV10-3 to TRBJ1-1, with 7 positions matching TRBD1. V gave up 2 bases and J gave up 6 bases; unmatched junction bases: 6. Germline values: CDR1 ENHRY, CDR2 SYGVKD. The CDR3 consists of 14 residues. For the CDR3, the DNA is TGTGCCATCAGTGAGACACAGGGGACGCCTGAAGCTTTCTTT. This sequence encodes CAISETQGTPEAFF.

The chain uses TRBV7-6 and TRBJ2-2; TRBD1 aligns across 9 bases. The CDR3 has 16 residues. The germline gives CDR1 SGHVS, CDR2 FNYEAQ. V lost 3 bases and J lost 4; bases outside the gene matches: 6. The CDR3 nucleotides are TGTGCCAGCAGCTTTGCCGGGACAGGGTCCACCGGGGAGCTGTTTTTT. It yields the protein CASSFAGTGSTGELFF. Filled out from reference TRBV7-6 and TRBJ2-2, the complete variable domain reads GAGVSQSPRYKVTKRGQDVALRCDPISGHVSLYWYRQALGQGPEFLTYFNYEAQQDKSGLPNDRFSAERPEGSISTLTIQRTEQRDSAMYRCASSFAGTGSTGELFFGEGSRLTVL.

The CDR3 DNA follows: TGCGCCAGCAGCTTGGGCGGGAGCGACAATGAGCAGTTCTTC. Translation gives CASSLGGSDNEQFF. The chain recombines TRBV5-1 with TRBJ2-1; 7 bases are a match to TRBD2. The CDR3 spans 14 residues. With 0 bases clipped from V and 5 bases from J, the junction kept 2 bases outside the gene matches. The germline V gene has CDR1 SGHRS and CDR2 YFSETQ.

J is TRBJ1-4 and V is TRBV7-2; 10 bases are shared with TRBD1. This CDR3 region has 16 residues. V lost 2 bases to trimming and J lost 6 bases; unmatched junction nucleotides: 6. In germline, CDR1 is SGHTA, CDR2 FQGNSA. CDR3 coding DNA: TGTGCCAGCAGCTTAATGGTTGGGACAGGGGATGAAAAACTGTTTTTT. Translation: CASSLMVGTGDEKLFF.

The chain joins TRBV9 to TRBJ2-7; D perhaps matches TRBD1 (6 bases). CDR3 size: 15 residues. Trimming shortened V by 3 bases and J by 5 bases, and 18 bases separated the two germline ends. Germline CDR1 reads SGDLS; CDR2 reads YYNGEE. The CDR3 sequence is CASSETSRGLDEQYF. DNA for the CDR3: TGTGCCAGCAGCGAAACCTCCAGGGGTTTGGACGAGCAGTACTTC.

The chain recombines TRBV6-6 with TRBJ1-4; the match to TRBD1 covers 8 bases. This CDR3 contains 13 residues. The V gene's germline CDR1 is MNHNY and CDR2 SVGAGI (reference sequence). V gave up 10 bases and J gave up 2 bases; unmatched junction bases: 3. The CDR3 DNA reads TGTGCCACCAGGGGGCCTACTAATGAAAAACTGTTTTTT. It codes for CATRGPTNEKLFF.

This chain joins TRBV19 and TRBJ2-7; no reliable D call. V was clipped by 4 bases and J by 6 bases, with 10 bases between them. Germline V gene lookup returns CDR1 LNHDA and CDR2 SQIVND (reference sequence). The CDR3 has 12 amino acids. CDR3 sequence: CASSTPQSEQYF. Written as DNA, the CDR3 is TGTGCCAGTAGTACCCCCCAGTCCGAGCAGTACTTC.

CDR3 region: CASSLYLGDTLIYEQYF. In DNA form, the CDR3 reads TGTGCCAGCAGTTTATACCTTGGCGACACCCTCATCTACGAGCAGTACTTC. This chain uses TRBV28 with TRBJ2-7, with D unresolved. CDR1 and CDR2 from the germline V gene are MDHEN and SYDVKM. V lost 1 base, J lost 3 bases, and 19 bases lay in between. The CDR3 contains 17 residues.

In this sample, this clone turned up once. The chain couples TRBV11-2 to TRBJ2-3; possibly TRBD2 for D (5 bases). V shed 3 bases and J shed 11 bases, with 9 bases lying between them. The CDR3 is 11 amino acids. CDR1 SGHAT and CDR2 FQNNGV come from the germline V gene. The CDR3 region is CASSLAGRQYF. The CDR3 bases are TGTGCCAGCAGCTTGGCTGGGAGGCAGTATTTT.

The V gene is TRBV4-3, the J gene TRBJ2-3; 12 positions match TRBD2. CDR1 LGHNA and CDR2 YSLEER come from the germline V gene. The trim removed 4 bases at V and 13 bases at J, leaving 6 bases unmatched. This CDR3 has 13 residues. CDR3 protein: CASSPTSGRVEYF. CDR3 sequence (DNA): TGCGCCAGCAGCCCGACTAGCGGGAGAGTAGAGTATTTT.

The chain links TRBV5-1 to TRBJ1-4; 10 positions agree with TRBD1. Germline V gene lookup returns CDR1 SGHRS and CDR2 YFSETQ. Unmatched junction bases numbered 7, after V lost 3 bases and J lost 5 bases. The CDR3 covers 16 residues. The CDR3 nucleotides are TGCGCCAGCAGCTCTACGTCGGGACAGGGGAATGAAAAACTGTTTTTT. This gives the protein CASSSTSGQGNEKLFF.

The gene calls are TRBV30 and TRBJ1-1; D is uncertain. This CDR3 spans 12 amino acids. Deletions cut 4 bases from V and 11 bases from J, with 17 bases between. Germline V gene data show CDR1 as GTSNPN and CDR2 as SVGIG (reference sequence). This chain's CDR3 is CAWTDPPSEAFF. The CDR3 DNA follows: TGTGCCTGGACCGACCCCCCATCGGAGGCTTTCTTT.

This clone was detected a few times. V usage is TRBV2 and J usage is TRBJ1-2, with 10 positions matching TRBD1. Germline V gene data show CDR1 as SNHLY and CDR2 as FYNNEI. The CDR3 contains 12 residues. V was pared by 6 bases and J by 12 bases, with 7 bases of the junction left unmatched. CDR3: CASRALDRGHTF. The CDR3 nucleotides read TGTGCCAGCAGAGCTCTCGACAGGGGGCACACCTTC. The full variable domain, completed using reference TRBV2 and TRBJ1-2, is EPEVTQTPSHQVTQMGQEVILRCVPISNHLYFYWYRQILGQKVEFLVSFYNNEISEKSEIFDDQFSVERPDGSNFTLKIRSTKLEDSAMYFCASRALDRGHTFGSGTRLTVV.

The genes are TRBV4-1 and TRBJ2-5, with 8 bases fitting TRBD1. Looked up from germline, CDR1 is MGHRA and CDR2 is YSYEKL. This CDR3 contains 15 residues. V gave up 1 base and J gave up 2 bases; unmatched junction bases: 3. The CDR3 sequence is CASSQGTGSQETQYF. CDR3 nucleotides: TGCGCCAGCAGCCAAGGGACAGGGTCGCAAGAGACCCAGTACTTC.

The chain recombines TRBV10-2 with TRBJ1-1, with TRBD1 matching over 7 bases. The V segment lost 4 bases and the J segment 5 bases; nucleotides outside the gene matches: 10. Per the germline V gene, CDR1 is WSHSY and CDR2 is SAAADI. The CDR3 has 15 amino acids. The CDR3 DNA follows: TGCGCCAGCAGTGGTCGACAGGGAAGTAATACTGAAGCTTTCTTT. This codes for CASSGRQGSNTEAFF.

The V and J genes are TRBV7-2 and TRBJ1-1; D is undetermined. Germline V gene data show CDR1 as SGHTA and CDR2 as FQGNSA. This CDR3 is 11 amino acids long. V lost 5 bases and J lost 12, with 13 bases in between. The CDR3 spells CASSLGVETFF. The CDR3 coding sequence is TGTGCCAGCAGCCTAGGAGTTGAGACTTTCTTT. Complete variable domain (other parts from reference TRBV7-2 and TRBJ1-1): GAGVSQSPSNKVTEKGKDVELRCDPISGHTALYWYRQSLGQGLEFLIYFQGNSAPDKSGLPSDRFSAERTGGSVSTLTIQRTQQEDSAVYLCASSLGVETFFGQGTRLTVV.

The chain links TRBV5-1 to TRBJ2-2, with 9 bases identical to TRBD2. Per germline, CDR1 SGHRS and CDR2 YFSETQ. The CDR3 runs 14 residues. The V gene end was trimmed by 5 bases and the J gene end by 5 bases; junction bases not matched to a gene: 4. The CDR3 reads CASRIAGETGELFF. CDR3 nucleotide sequence: TGCGCCAGCAGAATAGCGGGGGAGACCGGGGAGCTGTTTTTT.

The sample holds a few counts of this clone. V gene TRBV6-6 combines with J gene TRBJ2-3; D gene ambiguous. The CDR3 totals 12 residues. Deletions cut 5 bases from V and 0 bases from J, with 3 bases between. Germline loops: CDR1 MNHNY, CDR2 SVGAGI (reference sequence). The CDR3 here is CASSRSTDTQYF. CDR3 DNA: TGTGCCAGCAGTCGGAGCACAGATACGCAGTATTTT.

DNA for the CDR3: TGTGCCACCAGCAGAGATGGTCGGTGGGAGGATGAGCAGTTCTTC. Protein product: CATSRDGRWEDEQFF. The chain has TRBV15 and TRBJ2-1; D is perhaps TRBD2 (6 bases). The V and J ends lost 0 bases and 8 bases respectively, with 14 bases between them. This CDR3 is 15 amino acids long. Germline CDR1 and CDR2: LNHNV and YYDKDF (reference sequence).

V usage is TRBV28 and J usage is TRBJ1-1, with D perhaps TRBD1 (5 bases). V dropped 4 bases and J dropped 4 bases, with 7 bases sitting between them. CDR1 MDHEN and CDR2 SYDVKM come from the germline V gene. The CDR3 has 12 residues. The CDR3 DNA is TGTGCCAGCAGTTCAAGGGGCACTGAAGCTTTCTTT. This codes for CASSSRGTEAFF.

The chain recombines TRBV5-1 with TRBJ1-2; possible D gene TRBD1, 6 bases. V dropped 0 bases and J dropped 0 bases, with 12 bases sitting between them. The germline V gene encodes CDR1 SGHRS and CDR2 YFSETQ. The CDR3 spans 16 residues. CDR3 protein: CASSLGTGTPNYGYTF. The CDR3 nucleotides read TGCGCCAGCAGCTTGGGCACCGGGACACCTAACTATGGCTACACCTTC. Looking up the rest from reference TRBV5-1 and TRBJ1-2 gives the full variable domain: KAGVTQTPRYLIKTRGQQVTLSCSPISGHRSVSWYQQTPGQGLQFLFEYFSETQRNKGNFPGRFSGRQFSNSRSEMNVSTLELGDSALYLCASSLGTGTPNYGYTFGSGTRLTVV.

The DNA of the CDR3 is TGTGCCAGCAGTTCTCGGGGGGCCCCTTCCAATGAGCAGTTCTTC. Protein: CASSSRGAPSNEQFF. The genes are TRBV2 and TRBJ2-1; possibly TRBD2 for D (7 bases). The CDR3 length is 15 residues. The germline CDR1 and CDR2 sequences are SNHLY and FYNNEI. Trimming cost V 5 bases and J 6 bases, with 17 bases left between them.

The chain joins TRBV10-3 to TRBJ2-1; the match to TRBD2 covers 9 bases. The ends lost 10 bases at V and 5 bases at J; junction bases unmatched: 9. This CDR3 region has 14 residues. Germline V gene sequence: CDR1 ENHRY, CDR2 SYGVKD. CDR3 residues: CASRPGLANNEQFF. The CDR3 DNA is TGTGCCAGCCGACCGGGACTAGCTAACAATGAGCAGTTCTTC.

The rearrangement links TRBV27 to TRBJ2-3; 15 nucleotides align to TRBD2. V shed 3 bases and J 4 bases; nucleotides not matched to a gene: 5. Germline loops: CDR1 MNHEY, CDR2 SMNVEV (reference sequence). The CDR3 sequence is 17 residues long. The CDR3 sequence is CASSFMGLAGGSDTQYF. The CDR3 nucleotides read TGTGCCAGCAGTTTTATGGGACTAGCGGGAGGCTCAGATACGCAGTATTTT.

This sequence joins TRBV28 and TRBJ1-5; possible D gene TRBD1, 6 bases. From germline, CDR1 is MDHEN and CDR2 SYDVKM. V was cut by 5 bases and J by 0 bases, with 14 bases left in between. This CDR3 comprises 16 residues. The CDR3 coding sequence is TGTGCCAGCAGTCCCCCGGACAGCTCTAGCAATCAGCCCCAGCATTTT. It yields the protein CASSPPDSSSNQPQHF.

In its sample, this clone was seen a few times. The J gene is TRBJ2-7, the V gene TRBV27; D is possibly TRBD1 (6 bases). Germline V CDR1 and CDR2: MNHEY, SMNVEV (reference sequence). There are 15 residues in the CDR3. Trimming shortened V by 4 bases and J by 6 bases, and 19 bases separated the two germline ends. In nucleotides, the CDR3 is TGTGCCAGCAGTTCGACAGGTGCACCCAAGGTCGAGCAGTACTTC. As protein: CASSSTGAPKVEQYF.

The chain employs TRBV5-1 and TRBJ1-1; 9 bases map to TRBD1. This CDR3 is 14 amino acids long. CDR1 and CDR2 (germline): SGHRS, YFSETQ. Germline trimming cut 4 bases from V and 5 bases from J; bases unmatched to any gene: 6. The CDR3 DNA is TGCGCCAGCAGCATCGGACAGGGGAGAACTGAAGCTTTCTTT. Translating it yields CASSIGQGRTEAFF.

This chain connects TRBV2 to TRBJ2-5; D is ambiguous. This CDR3 is built from 11 residues. Trimming stripped 10 bases from V and 4 bases from J, with 10 bases between. Germline V gives CDR1 SNHLY, CDR2 FYNNEI. The CDR3, as DNA: TGTGCCAACAACCTCCGAGAGACCCAGTACTTC. This translates into CANNLRETQYF.

V gene TRBV2 combines with J gene TRBJ1-2; 11 bases align to TRBD1. Germline trimming cut 7 bases from V and 6 bases from J; bases unmatched to any gene: 4. Per the germline V gene, CDR1 is SNHLY and CDR2 is FYNNEI. CDR3 length: 13 amino acids. This chain's CDR3 is CASNRDRGDGYTF. The CDR3 nucleotides are TGTGCCAGCAACCGGGACAGGGGGGATGGCTACACCTTC.